This is a list of T cell receptor beta chains from one sample in a study of T cells after yellow fever vaccination. From the 5' RACE reads, TCRdb called clonotypes with MiXCR, one entry per CDR3 protein. Counted here are over 130,000 distinct CDR3 sequences, around 7.7% occurring once; the ten biggest clones make up under 0.85%. Sequences were derived from CD4+ T cells sorted from PBMCs, sampled 5 days after the yellow fever booster vaccination. All receptors derive from a young man who received the YFV17D yellow fever vaccine. CDR3s include the opening cysteine and the closing phenylalanine or tryptophan. A D gene is named only where the DNA matches it firmly. Only some rows state a clone size, as once, few, many or a class for expanded clones.

clone size: many; V gene: TRBV2; D gene: .; J gene: TRBJ2-5; CDR3 DNA: TGTGCCAACGGACGGGGCACCTTATCCGAGACCCAGTACTTC; CDR3 protein: CANGRGTLSETQYF
clone size: many; V gene: TRBV9; D gene: .; J gene: TRBJ2-1; CDR3 DNA: TGTGCCAGCTCCCCCGGGACCCACAATGAGCAGTTCTTC; CDR3 protein: CASSPGTHNEQFF
clone size: .; V gene: TRBV5-4; D gene: TRBD1; J gene: TRBJ2-7; CDR3 DNA: TGTGCCAGCAGGGTACAGGGGGATCAATACGAGCAGTACTTC; CDR3 protein: CASRVQGDQYEQYF
clone size: many; V gene: TRBV5-5; D gene: TRBD1; J gene: TRBJ2-5; CDR3 DNA: TGTGCCAGCAGCTTCGGGGACAGGGGGATACAAGAGACCCAGTACTTC; CDR3 protein: CASSFGDRGIQETQYF
clone size: many; V gene: TRBV12-3/TRBV12-4; D gene: .; J gene: TRBJ1-5; CDR3 DNA: TGTGCCAGCAGTCCCAACAACAATCAGCCCCAGCATTTT; CDR3 protein: CASSPNNNQPQHF
clone size: many; V gene: TRBV4-3; D gene: .; J gene: TRBJ2-2; CDR3 DNA: TGCGCCAGCAGCCAAGAACTAACCACGGTCCGGGAGCTGTTTTTT; CDR3 protein: CASSQELTTVRELFF
clone size: many; V gene: TRBV7-9; D gene: .; J gene: TRBJ1-5; CDR3 DNA: TGTGCCAGCTCTATCGGGGCTCTCCATCAGCCCCAGCATTTT; CDR3 protein: CASSIGALHQPQHF
clone size: many; V gene: TRBV7-2; D gene: TRBD2; J gene: TRBJ2-1; CDR3 DNA: TGTGCCAGCAGCTTTGGGCTAGCGGAAAATGAGCAGTTCTTC; CDR3 protein: CASSFGLAENEQFF
clone size: many; V gene: TRBV11-3; D gene: TRBD2; J gene: TRBJ2-7; CDR3 DNA: TGTGCCAGCAGCTTATCGGCGGGAGGTGGATCGGGGCAGTACTTC; CDR3 protein: CASSLSAGGGSGQYF
clone size: many; V gene: TRBV5-1; D gene: .; J gene: TRBJ2-7; CDR3 DNA: TGCGCCAGCAGCCCTTCGGGTGTATCGAGCTCCTACGAGCAGTACTTC; CDR3 protein: CASSPSGVSSSYEQYF
clone size: many; V gene: TRBV24-1; D gene: .; J gene: TRBJ1-5; CDR3 DNA: TGTGCCACCAGTGATTCTGGGCCGGCCCAGCATTTT; CDR3 protein: CATSDSGPAQHF
clone size: many; V gene: TRBV29-1; D gene: TRBD2; J gene: TRBJ2-5; CDR3 DNA: TGCAGCGTTGAACCCCTAGCGGGGAGGGGGGAGACCCAGTACTTC; CDR3 protein: CSVEPLAGRGETQYF
clone size: many; V gene: TRBV7-2; D gene: .; J gene: TRBJ1-4; CDR3 DNA: TGTGCCAGCAGCTTGACAGGTCTTGGAAAACTGTTTTTT; CDR3 protein: CASSLTGLGKLFF
clone size: many; V gene: TRBV7-2; D gene: .; J gene: TRBJ1-2; CDR3 DNA: TGTGCCAGCAGCTTAGAACTACAGGGAGCCTATGGCTACACCTTC; CDR3 protein: CASSLELQGAYGYTF